Listed below are T cell receptor beta chains from one sample, sequenced in a study of control samples from healthy donors and cancer patients. Data came from immunoSEQ multiplex PCR; TCRdb stores just in-frame clones and leaves some out. The data show about 89,000 clones, with 86% seen just once and around 21% held by the top ten. Sequencing was done on a sample of blood. The receptors here all came from a young man in good health. The CDR3 runs from the conserved cysteine through the conserved F or W. The D gene is left open where the match is weak. Clone size appears in some rows only: once, few, many, or a class for an expanded clone.

CDR3aa: CASSAGVNTEAFF
CDR3nt: TGTGCCAGCAGCGCCGGGGTTAACACTGAAGCTTTCTTT
d_gene: -
abundance: -
j_gene: TRBJ1-1
v_gene: TRBV9

CDR3aa: CATSEQSYGYTF
CDR3nt: TGTGCCACCAGTGAGCAGAGCTATGGCTACACCTTC
d_gene: -
abundance: -
j_gene: TRBJ1-2
v_gene: TRBV24-1

CDR3aa: CASSQGTGGTDTQYF
CDR3nt: TGCGCCAGCAGCCAAGGGACAGGGGGCACAGATACGCAGTATTTT
d_gene: TRBD1
abundance: -
j_gene: TRBJ2-3
v_gene: TRBV5-1

CDR3aa: CSSDGGSTDTQYF
CDR3nt: TGCAGTTCCGACGGGGGTAGCACAGATACGCAGTATTTT
d_gene: -
abundance: -
j_gene: TRBJ2-3
v_gene: TRBV29-1

CDR3aa: CASSILAFQDTQYF
CDR3nt: TGTGCCAGTAGTATATTGGCTTTCCAAGATACGCAGTATTTT
d_gene: -
abundance: -
j_gene: TRBJ2-3
v_gene: TRBV19

CDR3aa: CASSPNRGEAFF
CDR3nt: TGTGCCAGCAGCCCCAACAGGGGTGAAGCTTTCTTT
d_gene: TRBD1
abundance: once
j_gene: TRBJ1-1
v_gene: TRBV7-2

CDR3aa: CVSSFQGGTNEKLFF
CDR3nt: TGTGTCAGCAGCTTTCAAGGGGGCACTAATGAAAAACTGTTTTTT
d_gene: TRBD1
abundance: -
j_gene: TRBJ1-4
v_gene: TRBV7-6

CDR3aa: CAGSYSVPEAPSGYTF
CDR3nt: TGTGCCGGCAGTTACAGCGTACCGGAAGCTCCATCTGGCTACACCTTC
d_gene: -
abundance: -
j_gene: TRBJ1-2
v_gene: TRBV6-5

CDR3aa: CASSDKGHNQPQHF
CDR3nt: TGTGCCAGCTCGGATAAAGGGCACAATCAGCCCCAGCATTTT
d_gene: -
abundance: -
j_gene: TRBJ1-5
v_gene: TRBV18

CDR3aa: CASSPSGGANMDTGELFF
CDR3nt: TGTGCCAGCAGTCCCAGCGGGGGGGCAAATATGGACACCGGGGAGCTGTTTTTT
d_gene: TRBD2
abundance: -
j_gene: TRBJ2-2
v_gene: TRBV6-6

CDR3aa: CASSVPEKDPYEQYF
CDR3nt: TGTGCCAGCAGCGTTCCGGAGAAGGATCCCTACGAGCAGTACTTC
d_gene: -
abundance: -
j_gene: TRBJ2-7
v_gene: TRBV6-5

CDR3aa: CASTPSGSFNYGYTF
CDR3nt: TGTGCCAGCACCCCAAGTGGCAGTTTTAACTATGGCTACACCTTC
d_gene: -
abundance: -
j_gene: TRBJ1-2
v_gene: TRBV2

CDR3aa: CASSQLADQETQYF
CDR3nt: TGTGCCAGCAGCCAACTAGCGGACCAAGAGACCCAGTACTTC
d_gene: TRBD2
abundance: -
j_gene: TRBJ2-5
v_gene: TRBV5-4

CDR3aa: CASSLGVAGRSGNTIYF
CDR3nt: TGCGCCAGCAGCTTGGGTGTGGCAGGCCGCTCTGGAAACACCATATATTTT
d_gene: -
abundance: -
j_gene: TRBJ1-3
v_gene: TRBV5-1

CDR3aa: CASGPGQGTAYEQYF
CDR3nt: TGTGCTAGTGGACCTGGACAGGGGACGGCCTACGAGCAGTACTTC
d_gene: TRBD1
abundance: -
j_gene: TRBJ2-7
v_gene: TRBV12-5

CDR3aa: CASSLRRPANTGELFF
CDR3nt: TGTGCCAGCAGTTTAAGGAGGCCAGCGAACACCGGGGAGCTGTTTTTT
d_gene: -
abundance: -
j_gene: TRBJ2-2
v_gene: TRBV27

CDR3aa: CSLKSGTLIVYGYTF
CDR3nt: TGCAGCCTTAAATCGGGGACCCTGATTGTCTATGGCTACACCTTC
d_gene: -
abundance: once
j_gene: TRBJ1-2
v_gene: TRBV29-1

CDR3aa: CSVRGTDTQYF
CDR3nt: TGCAGCGTTCGGGGGACAGATACGCAGTATTTT
d_gene: -
abundance: -
j_gene: TRBJ2-3
v_gene: TRBV29-1

CDR3aa: CAWSVRRTGGIKGYTF
CDR3nt: TGTGCCTGGAGTGTACGGAGGACAGGGGGGATCAAAGGCTACACCTTC
d_gene: TRBD1
abundance: -
j_gene: TRBJ1-2
v_gene: TRBV30

CDR3aa: CATSDTGGSGANVLTF
CDR3nt: TGTGCCACCAGTGATACAGGGGGCTCTGGGGCCAACGTCCTGACTTTC
d_gene: TRBD1
abundance: -
j_gene: TRBJ2-6
v_gene: TRBV24-1

CDR3aa: CASSPGLTQYEQYF
CDR3nt: TGTGCCAGCTCCCCCGGACTAACGCAATACGAGCAGTACTTC
d_gene: -
abundance: -
j_gene: TRBJ2-7
v_gene: TRBV18

CDR3aa: CAISDDEVQAFF
CDR3nt: TGTGCCATCAGTGACGACGAAGTACAAGCTTTCTTT
d_gene: -
abundance: -
j_gene: TRBJ1-1
v_gene: TRBV10-3

CDR3aa: CASSQTSGGYNEQFF
CDR3nt: TGTGCCAGCAGCCAAACTAGCGGGGGGTACAATGAGCAGTTCTTC
d_gene: TRBD2
abundance: few
j_gene: TRBJ2-1
v_gene: TRBV6-5

CDR3aa: CAWSTGGRKTQYF
CDR3nt: TGTGCCTGGAGTACGGGAGGAAGGAAGACCCAGTACTTC
d_gene: TRBD2
abundance: once
j_gene: TRBJ2-5
v_gene: TRBV30

CDR3aa: CASSQASGGAGGADTQYF
CDR3nt: TGTGCCAGCAGCCAGGCCAGCGGGGGGGCCGGGGGCGCAGATACGCAGTATTTT
d_gene: TRBD2
abundance: -
j_gene: TRBJ2-3
v_gene: TRBV3-1/TRBV3-2

CDR3aa: CASRRGVRNTEAFF
CDR3nt: TGTGCCAGCAGGAGGGGCGTCCGGAACACTGAAGCTTTCTTT
d_gene: -
abundance: -
j_gene: TRBJ1-1
v_gene: TRBV6-5

CDR3aa: CASSFQGLAGNNEQFF
CDR3nt: TGTGCCAGCAGCTTCCAAGGACTAGCGGGGAACAATGAGCAGTTCTTC
d_gene: TRBD2
abundance: -
j_gene: TRBJ2-1
v_gene: TRBV11-2

CDR3aa: CASSLAQRGGETQYF
CDR3nt: TGTGCCAGCAGCTTGGCCCAGCGGGGGGGTGAGACCCAGTACTTC
d_gene: TRBD2
abundance: -
j_gene: TRBJ2-5
v_gene: TRBV5-4

CDR3aa: CASSLTGTETQYF
CDR3nt: TGTGCCAGCAGTTTAACAGGGACAGAGACCCAGTACTTC
d_gene: -
abundance: once
j_gene: TRBJ2-5
v_gene: TRBV12-3/TRBV12-4

CDR3aa: CASSLGGINTGELFF
CDR3nt: TGTGCCAGCAGCTTAGGTGGTATTAACACCGGGGAGCTGTTTTTT
d_gene: -
abundance: once
j_gene: TRBJ2-2
v_gene: TRBV7-2

CDR3aa: CASSPRGDTIYF
CDR3nt: TGTGCCAGCAGTCCCCGAGGGGACACCATATATTTT
d_gene: -
abundance: -
j_gene: TRBJ1-3
v_gene: TRBV6-5

CDR3aa: CASSPTGGNNYGYTF
CDR3nt: TGTGCCAGCAGCCCTACAGGGGGCAATAACTATGGCTACACCTTC
d_gene: TRBD1
abundance: -
j_gene: TRBJ1-2
v_gene: TRBV5-5

CDR3aa: CASSLAQGLNSPLHF
CDR3nt: TGTGCCAGCAGCTTGGCACAGGGCCTTAATTCACCCCTCCACTTT
d_gene: -
abundance: -
j_gene: TRBJ1-6
v_gene: TRBV5-4

CDR3aa: CASSRQDTNTEAFF
CDR3nt: TGTGCCAGCAGCCGCCAGGACACGAACACTGAAGCTTTCTTT
d_gene: -
abundance: -
j_gene: TRBJ1-1
v_gene: TRBV5-4

CDR3aa: CASSPPGPPGEKLFF
CDR3nt: TGTGCCAGCTCACCACCGGGGCCGCCAGGTGAAAAACTGTTTTTT
d_gene: -
abundance: once
j_gene: TRBJ1-4
v_gene: TRBV18

CDR3aa: CASSPWTALNEQFF
CDR3nt: TGTGCCAGCAGCCCCTGGACAGCGCTCAATGAGCAGTTCTTC
d_gene: -
abundance: -
j_gene: TRBJ2-1
v_gene: TRBV5-5

CDR3aa: CASSLLTDTQYF
CDR3nt: TGTGCCAGCAGCTTGCTGACAGATACGCAGTATTTT
d_gene: -
abundance: -
j_gene: TRBJ2-3
v_gene: TRBV5-5

CDR3aa: CASSFRSSGVDEQFF
CDR3nt: TGTGCCAGCAGCTTTAGGTCTAGCGGGGTAGATGAGCAGTTCTTC
d_gene: TRBD2
abundance: -
j_gene: TRBJ2-1
v_gene: TRBV7-9

CDR3aa: CASSLDSTHSNYGYTF
CDR3nt: TGTGCCAGCTCACTCGATAGTACACATTCTAACTATGGCTACACCTTC
d_gene: -
abundance: -
j_gene: TRBJ1-2
v_gene: TRBV18

CDR3aa: CASSLGILNTEAFF
CDR3nt: TGTGCCAGCAGTTTGGGTATTCTGAACACTGAAGCTTTCTTT
d_gene: -
abundance: few
j_gene: TRBJ1-1
v_gene: TRBV27

CDR3aa: CASSPQEGRGGYTF
CDR3nt: TGTGCCAGCTCACCCCAGGAGGGAAGGGGGGGCTACACCTTC
d_gene: -
abundance: -
j_gene: TRBJ1-2
v_gene: TRBV18

CDR3aa: CASSPRGTGEGEKLFF
CDR3nt: TGTGCCAGCAGCCCAAGGGGAACAGGGGAGGGTGAAAAACTGTTTTTT
d_gene: TRBD1
abundance: -
j_gene: TRBJ1-4
v_gene: TRBV3-1/TRBV3-2

CDR3aa: CASSIVEGGTEAFF
CDR3nt: TGTGCCAGTAGTATAGTTGAGGGAGGGACTGAAGCTTTCTTT
d_gene: -
abundance: -
j_gene: TRBJ1-1
v_gene: TRBV19

CDR3aa: CASSYSKRGFQETQYF
CDR3nt: TGTGCCAGCAGTTACTCGAAACGGGGCTTCCAAGAGACCCAGTACTTC
d_gene: -
abundance: once
j_gene: TRBJ2-5
v_gene: TRBV6-5

CDR3aa: CASSQVGTLNTGELFF
CDR3nt: TGCGCCAGCAGCCAAGTAGGGACTCTCAACACCGGGGAGCTGTTTTTT
d_gene: -
abundance: -
j_gene: TRBJ2-2
v_gene: TRBV4-1

CDR3aa: CASSQAASGSYNEQFF
CDR3nt: TGTGCCAGCAGCCAAGCGGCTAGCGGGTCCTACAATGAGCAGTTCTTC
d_gene: TRBD2
abundance: -
j_gene: TRBJ2-1
v_gene: TRBV3-1/TRBV3-2

CDR3aa: CASSPQPGILNYGYTF
CDR3nt: TGTGCCAGCTCACCACAGCCGGGCATTCTAAACTATGGCTACACCTTC
d_gene: -
abundance: -
j_gene: TRBJ1-2
v_gene: TRBV18

CDR3aa: CASEGGSYNSPLHF
CDR3nt: TGTGCCAGCGAGGGGGGGTCCTATAATTCACCCCTCCACTTT
d_gene: -
abundance: -
j_gene: TRBJ1-6
v_gene: TRBV3-1/TRBV3-2

CDR3aa: CASSSNQGLNTEAFF
CDR3nt: TGTGCCAGCAGCTCTAACCAGGGCTTGAACACTGAAGCTTTCTTT
d_gene: -
abundance: -
j_gene: TRBJ1-1
v_gene: TRBV7-6

CDR3aa: CASSFQTRARGANVLTF
CDR3nt: TGTGCCAGCAGCTTCCAGACCAGGGCACGTGGGGCCAACGTCCTGACTTTC
d_gene: -
abundance: -
j_gene: TRBJ2-6
v_gene: TRBV7-2

CDR3aa: CASSFLGGSYNEQFF
CDR3nt: TGTGCCAGCAGCTTCTTAGGCGGCTCCTACAATGAGCAGTTCTTC
d_gene: -
abundance: -
j_gene: TRBJ2-1
v_gene: TRBV11-2

CDR3aa: CASSSWAKLGEKLFF
CDR3nt: TGTGCCAGCAGCTCATGGGCGAAACTGGGTGAAAAACTGTTTTTT
d_gene: -
abundance: -
j_gene: TRBJ1-4
v_gene: TRBV7-6

CDR3aa: CASSAPTSQETQYF
CDR3nt: TGTGCCAGCTCAGCCCCTACCTCACAAGAGACCCAGTACTTC
d_gene: -
abundance: -
j_gene: TRBJ2-5
v_gene: TRBV18

CDR3aa: CASSQGGGMNTEAFF
CDR3nt: TGTGCCAGCAGCCAAGGCGGGGGCATGAACACTGAAGCTTTCTTT
d_gene: -
abundance: -
j_gene: TRBJ1-1
v_gene: TRBV3-1/TRBV3-2

CDR3aa: CASSSDTGELFF
CDR3nt: TGTGCCAGCTCTAGCGACACCGGGGAGCTGTTTTTT
d_gene: -
abundance: -
j_gene: TRBJ2-2
v_gene: TRBV12-3/TRBV12-4

CDR3aa: CASSLTSRGTEQFF
CDR3nt: TGTGCCAGCAGTTTAACTAGCAGGGGGACTGAGCAGTTCTTC
d_gene: -
abundance: -
j_gene: TRBJ2-1
v_gene: TRBV6-5

CDR3aa: CASSLAGGTDTQYF
CDR3nt: TGTGCCAGCAGCTTAGCGGGCGGCACAGATACGCAGTATTTT
d_gene: -
abundance: once
j_gene: TRBJ2-3
v_gene: TRBV7-9